A selection of T cell receptor beta chains follows, all from one sample in a study of CXCR3-negative and CXCR3-positive naive CD8 T cells. Reprocessing the 5' RACE reads, TCRdb reports a single entry for every CDR3 protein and omits DNA. Recorded for this sample: about 130,000 distinct CDR3 sequences. The specimen sequenced was naive CXCR3- CD8+ T cells from blood. These receptors were obtained from a human donor in good health. Some clones in this sample may be carry-over from other donors' samples. CDR3s include the opening cysteine and the closing phenylalanine or tryptophan.

cdr3_aa	cdr3_length	v_call	j_call
CASSPRTGLPYEQYF	15	TRBV13	TRBJ2-7
CASSEELGRRYNEQFF	16	TRBV2	TRBJ2-1
CASSFGQGINEQFF	14	TRBV7-6	TRBJ2-1
CASSLAQGKTYEQYF	15	TRBV13	TRBJ2-7
CASRDLAAGETQYF	14	TRBV4-3	TRBJ2-5
CASSQTSEFNEQFF	14	TRBV3-1	TRBJ2-1
CASSSGQNTEAFF	13	TRBV5-1	TRBJ1-1
CASSFNRGSRNYGYTF	16	TRBV7-9	TRBJ1-2
CASRPIGAGYNEKLFF	16	TRBV28	TRBJ1-4
CASSFVGELFF	11	TRBV12-3/TRBV12-4	TRBJ2-2
CASSQGADTQYF	12	TRBV4-2	TRBJ2-3
CSAREGEPYEQYF	13	TRBV20-1	TRBJ2-7
CASSLRPSLADQETQYF	17	TRBV13	TRBJ2-5
CASSYSPNSPLHF	13	TRBV6-5	TRBJ1-6
CASRGLASYEQYF	13	TRBV2	TRBJ2-7
CASSLGQGPTGELFF	15	TRBV5-4	TRBJ2-2
CSATPQGRVYNEQFF	15	TRBV20-1	TRBJ2-1
CASSLEGAGTGELFF	15	TRBV13	TRBJ2-2
CASSPLVDTRAPLHF	15	TRBV7-9	TRBJ1-6
CASTNKREVETQYF	14	TRBV12-3/TRBV12-4	TRBJ2-5
CASSLDAWDQYF	12	TRBV7-2	TRBJ2-5
CASRGTGLSGETTVQYF	17	TRBV5-1	TRBJ2-7
CASSLSDPTIYF	12	TRBV12-3/TRBV12-4	TRBJ1-3
CASSFRGTRSYEQYF	15	TRBV28	TRBJ2-7
CASSQADRGSTEAFF	15	TRBV4-1	TRBJ1-1
CSVEGTSLAGLYNEQFF	17	TRBV29-1	TRBJ2-1
CASSLELAANNEQFF	15	TRBV5-1	TRBJ2-1
CASSQGTGASSYNEQFF	17	TRBV4-3	TRBJ2-1
CASSEPENYEQYF	13	TRBV12-3/TRBV12-4	TRBJ2-7
CASSRPPTGTDSEEQYF	17	TRBV4-2	TRBJ2-7
CSVVGGSDSYEQYF	14	TRBV29-1	TRBJ2-7
CASRFPFDGVGEQYF	15	TRBV28	TRBJ2-7
CASSPPQLQETQYF	14	TRBV18	TRBJ2-5
CASSYGTGTKTANYGYTF	18	TRBV6-5	TRBJ1-2
CASSYGTSTARDGYTF	16	TRBV6-5	TRBJ1-2
CASSLSFMPTEAFF	14	TRBV28	TRBJ1-1
CSARPLDRGTGELFF	15	TRBV20-1	TRBJ2-2
CASSQVALSGRSAYEQYF	18	TRBV4-2	TRBJ2-7